The 4 T cell receptor beta chains below all came from one sample that was sequenced in a study of PD-1 blockade in classical Hodgkin lymphoma. Measured with immunoSEQ multiplex PCR; TCRdb has only the in-frame clones, and not every one. The sample yields 95,000 or so clones, around 80% seen once. Brentuximab vedotin exposure varied among the patients, all of whom had relapsed after autologous stem cell transplantation. Sequencing was performed on peripheral blood mononuclear cells (PBMCs), taken at baseline. These TCRs come from a human donor with classical Hodgkin lymphoma.

This chain links TRBV7-9 with TRBJ1-5, with unresolved D. Germline CDR1 is SEHNR and CDR2 is FQNEAQ (reference sequence). Trimming stripped 5 bases from V and 2 bases from J, with 7 bases between. The CDR3 has 13 amino acids. CDR3 bases: TGTGCCAGCAGCCCATTTGGCAATCAGCCCCAGCATTTT. Its protein is CASSPFGNQPQHF.

This clone was counted once. The genes are TRBV6-1 and TRBJ2-1, with D perhaps being TRBD1 or TRBD2 (5 bases each). Germline V lookup: CDR1 MNHNS, CDR2 SASEGT. The CDR3 contains 15 residues. V was shortened by 2 bases and J by 7 bases, with 15 bases between the two germline ends. The CDR3 nucleotides read TGTGCCAGCAGTGAACTCTCGGCAGGGAGAAATGAGCAGTTCTTC. Translated: CASSELSAGRNEQFF.

The rearrangement uses TRBV20-1 and TRBJ1-1, with D possibly matching TRBD1 (6 bases). Looked up from germline, CDR1 is DFQATT and CDR2 is SNEGSKA (reference sequence). This CDR3 region has 11 residues. V shed 6 bases and J shed 5 bases, with 10 bases lying between them. CDR3 residues: CSAGRGTEAFF. The CDR3 DNA reads as TGCAGTGCAGGGAGGGGGACTGAAGCTTTCTTT.

The CDR3 spells CASSLGQGADTIYF. The CDR3 nucleotides are TGCGCCAGCAGCTTGGGACAGGGGGCGGACACCATATATTTT. The J gene is TRBJ1-3, the V gene TRBV5-1, with 10 bases identical to TRBD1. The CDR3 has 14 residues. The junction had 2 bases not matched to a gene; V was cut back by 0 bases and J by 8 bases. Germline-derived CDR1 and CDR2 are SGHRS and YFSETQ.